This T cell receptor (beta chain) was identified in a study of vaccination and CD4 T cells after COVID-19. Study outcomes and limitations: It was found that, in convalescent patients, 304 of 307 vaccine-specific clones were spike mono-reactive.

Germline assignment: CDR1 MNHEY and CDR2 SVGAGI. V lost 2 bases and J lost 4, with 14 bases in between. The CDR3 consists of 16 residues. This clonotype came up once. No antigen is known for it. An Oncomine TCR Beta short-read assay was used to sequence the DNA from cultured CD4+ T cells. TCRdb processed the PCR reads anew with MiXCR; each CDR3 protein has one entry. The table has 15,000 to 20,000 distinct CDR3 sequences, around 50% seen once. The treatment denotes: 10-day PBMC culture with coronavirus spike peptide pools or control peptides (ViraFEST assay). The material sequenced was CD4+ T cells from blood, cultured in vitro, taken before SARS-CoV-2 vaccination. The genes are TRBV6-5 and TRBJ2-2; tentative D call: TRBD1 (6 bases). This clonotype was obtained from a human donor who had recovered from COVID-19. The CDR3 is CASSYEDRTVTGELFF. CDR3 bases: TGTGCCAGCAGTTACGAAGACAGGACGGTCACCGGGGAGCTGTTTTTT.